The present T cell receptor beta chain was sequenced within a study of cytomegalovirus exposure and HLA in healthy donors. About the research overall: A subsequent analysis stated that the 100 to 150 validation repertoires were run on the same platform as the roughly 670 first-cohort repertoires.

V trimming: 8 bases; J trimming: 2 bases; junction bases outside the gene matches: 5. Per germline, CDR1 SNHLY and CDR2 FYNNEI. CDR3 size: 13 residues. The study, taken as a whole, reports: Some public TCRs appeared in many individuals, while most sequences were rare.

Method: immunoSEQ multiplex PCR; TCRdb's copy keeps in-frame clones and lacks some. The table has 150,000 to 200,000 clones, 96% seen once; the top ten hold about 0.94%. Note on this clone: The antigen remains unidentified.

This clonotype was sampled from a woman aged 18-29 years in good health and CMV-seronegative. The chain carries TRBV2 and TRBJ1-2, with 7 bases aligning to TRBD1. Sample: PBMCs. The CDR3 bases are TGTGCCAGCGGCGGACAGGCAAACTATGGCTACACCTTC. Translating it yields CASGGQANYGYTF.